Listed here is a single TCR beta chain. Its antigen remains unidentified. Repertoires were generated with immunoSEQ multiplex PCR, while TCRdb's copy carries only in-frame clones and drops some. The repertoire has about 54,000 clones, 80% to 85% of them found once; the top ten carry 2% to 2.5%. The sample is drawn from a study of vaccination effects on CD4 cells after COVID-19. As for the study in general: Two-dose BNT162b2 or mRNA-1273 vaccination was given to participants.

ViraFEST assay sequencing came after antigen-specific CD4+ T cells were expanded with viral peptide pools. The culture ran for less than 12 days, and then CD4+ T cells were isolated. Each vaccine recipient was nucleocapsid antibody negative and had no prior SARS-CoV-2 infection. This CDR3 has 16 residues. Germline V gene sequence: CDR1 SGHRS, CDR2 YFSETQ. V shed 4 bases, J shed 2 bases, and the junction held 10 bases outside the gene matches. This clonotype was sampled from a human donor who received a COVID-19 vaccine. Sequencing was performed on CD4+ T cells from PBMCs cultured with HCoV-229E spike peptides, taken before COVID-19 vaccination. The chain couples TRBV5-1 to TRBJ2-3; 7 bases line up with TRBD1. DNA for the CDR3: TGCGCCAGCAGCCAAGACAGGGCGAGGCCCACAGATACGCAGTATTTT. Amino acid sequence: CASSQDRARPTDTQYF.